These T cell receptor beta chains were read from a single sample in a study of control samples from healthy donors and cancer patients. Using immunoSEQ multiplex PCR, the repertoire was profiled, and TCRdb retains in-frame clones only, with some absent. The sample contains about 120,000 clones, 88% of which appear only once. The sequencing input was blood. The receptors originated from a man in his forties in good health. Both conserved end residues are part of each CDR3. The D gene is left open where the match is weak. Clone size appears in some rows only: once, few, many, or a class for an expanded clone.

d_call	v_call	j_call	clone_size	cdr3_nt	cdr3_aa
TRBD1	TRBV13	TRBJ1-2	NA	TGTGCCAGCAGCTTACCAACAGGGGGTGGCTACACCTTC	CASSLPTGGGYTF
TRBD1	TRBV6-5	TRBJ2-7	NA	TGTGCCAGCAGTTTAGACAGGGGGACAGTCTACGAGCAGTACTTC	CASSLDRGTVYEQYF
TRBD1	TRBV2	TRBJ2-7	NA	TGTGCCAGTGTACAGGGGATCGCCTACGAGCAGTACTTC	CASVQGIAYEQYF
TRBD1	TRBV19	TRBJ1-5	once	TGTGCCAGTAGTACGTACAGGGGGCAGGGTCAGCCCCAGCATTTT	CASSTYRGQGQPQHF
NA	TRBV24-1	TRBJ2-7	NA	TGTGCCACCAGTGATGCGCAGGGTTTAGGTGGCGAGCAGTACTTC	CATSDAQGLGGEQYF
NA	TRBV7-8	TRBJ1-5	NA	TGTGCCAGCAGCTTACAGGCAGGGAGTGGCAATCAGCCCCAGCATTTT	CASSLQAGSGNQPQHF
TRBD1	TRBV2	TRBJ1-2	NA	TGTGCCGCAGACAGGGACCGAACTAACTATGGCTACACCTTC	CAADRDRTNYGYTF
NA	TRBV29-1	TRBJ1-1	NA	TGCAGCGTTGTAAAACAGAACACTGAAGCTTTCTTT	CSVVKQNTEAFF
NA	TRBV9	TRBJ2-2	many	TGTGCCAGCAGCCCTATACAGGCTGGGGGCACCGGGGAGCTGTTTTTT	CASSPIQAGGTGELFF
NA	TRBV6-2/TRBV6-3	TRBJ1-2	NA	TGTGCCAGCAGTTACTCGCCCAATGTAAGGAATGGCTACACCTTC	CASSYSPNVRNGYTF
NA	TRBV4-3	TRBJ1-4	NA	TGCGCCAGCAGCCATTCCGGGACTGGAAGCGAAAAACTGTTTTTT	CASSHSGTGSEKLFF
NA	TRBV5-4	TRBJ2-1	NA	TGTGCCAGCAGCTTGGTATTTTCCAGGGGCCCTAACAATGAGCAGTTCTTC	CASSLVFSRGPNNEQFF
NA	TRBV10-3	TRBJ1-2	NA	TGTGCCATCAGTGAGTCGATTCAGGGCACTGGCTACACCTTC	CAISESIQGTGYTF
NA	TRBV3-1/TRBV3-2	TRBJ1-1	NA	TGTGCCAGCAGCCAAAGTAGCACTGAAGCTTTCTTT	CASSQSSTEAFF
NA	TRBV29-1	TRBJ2-5	NA	TGCAGCGTTGAAGAAGGACGGGGCCAAGAGACCCAGTACTTC	CSVEEGRGQETQYF
NA	TRBV2	TRBJ2-4	NA	TGTGCCAGCAGTACTAGAAGTATAAACATTCAGTACTTC	CASSTRSINIQYF
TRBD1	TRBV6-5	TRBJ1-4	NA	TGTGCCAGCAGGGACAGGGCTGCAACTAATGAAAAACTGTTTTTT	CASRDRAATNEKLFF